This is a list of T cell receptor beta chains from one sample in a study of cytomegalovirus exposure and HLA in healthy donors. Sequenced by immunoSEQ multiplex PCR; TCRdb stores in-frame clones only, minus some. The sample has 150,000 to 200,000 clones; 75% to 90% are singletons. The sequencing input was PBMCs. These receptors all stem from a man in his forties in good health and CMV-seropositive. The conserved cysteine and the conserved F or W are not part of the CDR3 here. The D gene is left open where the match is weak.

J: TRBJ1-2
V: TRBV28
D: -
CDR3: ASSTPRGADGYT

J: TRBJ2-7
V: TRBV19
D: -
CDR3: ASRAPGEAYEQY

J: TRBJ1-5
V: TRBV7-2
D: -
CDR3: ASSTLRSNQPQH

J: TRBJ1-5
V: TRBV28
D: TRBD1
CDR3: ASSSDRGIQPQH

J: TRBJ2-1
V: TRBV14
D: TRBD1
CDR3: ASSQGYGTGLLAGNEQF

J: TRBJ1-1
V: TRBV2
D: -
CDR3: ASVSTEAF

J: TRBJ2-1
V: TRBV13
D: -
CDR3: ASSLGSELREQF

J: TRBJ2-3
V: TRBV4-2
D: -
CDR3: ASSLTQGPTDTQY

J: TRBJ1-1
V: TRBV19
D: -
CDR3: ASSVTGMNTEAF

J: TRBJ2-7
V: TRBV5-1
D: -
CDR3: ASSLVISYEQY

J: TRBJ1-5
V: TRBV19
D: -
CDR3: ASSIDFRGNQPQH

J: TRBJ2-3
V: TRBV2
D: TRBD2
CDR3: ASSAIAGYTDTQY

J: TRBJ2-5
V: TRBV6-1
D: -
CDR3: ASSDTFQETQY

J: TRBJ1-3
V: TRBV27
D: -
CDR3: ASRGTWGTGNTIY

J: TRBJ2-3
V: TRBV28
D: TRBD1
CDR3: ASSPETGIPTSTDTQY

J: TRBJ2-2
V: TRBV15
D: TRBD1
CDR3: ATSTRTGKGTGELF

J: TRBJ2-1
V: TRBV15
D: TRBD1
CDR3: ATSRGTGQGMYEQF

J: TRBJ1-4
V: TRBV9
D: -
CDR3: ASSVDLVRGGGEKLF

J: TRBJ2-3
V: TRBV27
D: TRBD2
CDR3: ASSPGLADLFTDTQY

J: TRBJ1-5
V: TRBV7-6
D: -
CDR3: ASSNRVGYQPQH

J: TRBJ1-2
V: TRBV30
D: -
CDR3: AWFFPYRSLDSYGYT

J: TRBJ2-4
V: TRBV19
D: -
CDR3: ASSIGFSGLAKNIQY

J: TRBJ2-1
V: TRBV7-3
D: TRBD2
CDR3: ASSLRLAGHNEQF

J: TRBJ1-1
V: TRBV5-1
D: -
CDR3: ASSLVRRGTEAF

J: TRBJ1-6
V: TRBV7-8
D: -
CDR3: ASSFDPQGSPLH

J: TRBJ1-2
V: TRBV2
D: TRBD1
CDR3: ASVDRVGGYT

J: TRBJ2-5
V: TRBV6-5
D: -
CDR3: ASSLGETQY